The sequence of this TCR beta chain was determined in a study of T-cell memory formation after mild COVID-19. Study overall: TCR clusters were largely donor specific. Whole-study results and caveats: Pre-infection memory contained some responding clones, which suggested that cross-reactive memory had joined. Clones contracting day 15 to 85 were balanced CD4/CD8; later expanders leaned CD4+.

TCRdb ran MiXCR on the 5' RACE reads and lists one entry per CDR3 protein. In the table there are about 470,000 distinct CDR3 sequences, 20% to 30% of which are singletons. Trimming pared 10 bases from V and 4 bases from J, leaving 19 bases between. Germline V CDR1 and CDR2: KGHDR, SFDVKD. This CDR3 contains 15 residues. This clonotype was observed a few times. The antigen remains undetermined. The sample was PBMCs or a T cell subset sorted from them (not recorded which). The receptor was derived from an adult woman who had mild COVID-19 (a few samples of this study predate the infection). Cell type and time point are not known. This chain connects TRBV24-1 to TRBJ2-1; maybe TRBD1 (6 bases). Here the CDR3 DNA reads TGTGCCACGGGGGACAACGACCGTAGGTACAATGAGCAGTTCTTC. Translated: CATGDNDRRYNEQFF.